These T cell receptor beta chains were read from a single sample in a study of T cells in Graves' hyperthyroidism and ophthalmopathy. TCRdb reprocessed the multiplex PCR reads via MiXCR and lists one record per CDR3 protein. Of roughly 280,000 distinct CDR3 sequences listed, approximately 15% were seen once; the top ten hold approximately 60%. The sample was blood. These receptors were taken from a woman in her sixties or seventies with Graves' ophthalmopathy. Both conserved end residues are part of each CDR3. The order of the fields is V gene, J gene, clone size, CDR3 protein. Size values are once, few and many counts, or a class for expanded clones, and some rows have none.

v_call: TRBV20-1; j_call: TRBJ2-1; clone_size: many; cdr3_aa: CSASPDWINSNLSYNEQFF
v_call: TRBV20-1; j_call: TRBJ2-7; clone_size: many; cdr3_aa: CSARDPGTASELYF
v_call: TRBV12-3/TRBV12-4; j_call: TRBJ2-5; clone_size: many; cdr3_aa: CASRGDGGWETQYF
v_call: TRBV6-2/TRBV6-3; j_call: TRBJ1-4; clone_size: few; cdr3_aa: CASSRYRDAEKLFF
v_call: TRBV10-2; j_call: TRBJ2-1; clone_size: many; cdr3_aa: CASSELLGGARWNEQFF
v_call: TRBV10-3; j_call: TRBJ1-5; clone_size: -; cdr3_aa: CAISRDGNSNQPQHF
v_call: TRBV7-2; j_call: TRBJ2-7; clone_size: many; cdr3_aa: CASSLDGSGRAYEQYF
v_call: TRBV6-2/TRBV6-3; j_call: TRBJ1-2; clone_size: many; cdr3_aa: CASSHQGYGYTF
v_call: TRBV6-1; j_call: TRBJ1-5; clone_size: many; cdr3_aa: CASSDDRGRLNQPQHF
v_call: TRBV3-1; j_call: TRBJ2-3; clone_size: -; cdr3_aa: CASSQNSGAAADTQYF
v_call: TRBV18; j_call: TRBJ1-4; clone_size: -; cdr3_aa: CASSPEVGNSEKLFF
v_call: TRBV29-1; j_call: TRBJ1-2; clone_size: many; cdr3_aa: CSVRRDNYGYTF
v_call: TRBV5-6; j_call: TRBJ1-1; clone_size: -; cdr3_aa: CASSRAGREAFF
v_call: TRBV4-3; j_call: TRBJ2-4; clone_size: -; cdr3_aa: CASSPQGTKNIQYF
v_call: TRBV15; j_call: TRBJ1-6; clone_size: -; cdr3_aa: CATSPPSYNSPLHF
v_call: TRBV9; j_call: TRBJ2-1; clone_size: many; cdr3_aa: CASSVTSGASYNEQFF
v_call: TRBV5-6; j_call: TRBJ1-1; clone_size: -; cdr3_aa: CASNFGTENEAFF
v_call: TRBV6-1; j_call: TRBJ2-1; clone_size: -; cdr3_aa: CASSTGTSGSFDEQFF
v_call: TRBV6-1; j_call: TRBJ2-1; clone_size: few; cdr3_aa: CASRQRRTYNEQFF
v_call: TRBV20-1; j_call: TRBJ2-1; clone_size: -; cdr3_aa: CSARDRRKGDDEQFF
v_call: TRBV15; j_call: TRBJ1-1; clone_size: many; cdr3_aa: CATSRDLSLQDAFF
v_call: TRBV27; j_call: TRBJ1-2; clone_size: few; cdr3_aa: CASSLTGGSGYTF
v_call: TRBV7-2; j_call: TRBJ2-1; clone_size: -; cdr3_aa: CASSNFVVGYNEQFF
v_call: TRBV6-2/TRBV6-3; j_call: TRBJ2-7; clone_size: many; cdr3_aa: CASSYPGDEQYF
v_call: TRBV20-1; j_call: TRBJ2-2; clone_size: many; cdr3_aa: CSARSGTHYTGELFF
v_call: TRBV10-2; j_call: TRBJ1-5; clone_size: few; cdr3_aa: CASRGGTSSRNQPQHF
v_call: TRBV28; j_call: TRBJ1-2; clone_size: few; cdr3_aa: CASSDFYGYTF
v_call: TRBV2; j_call: TRBJ1-4; clone_size: many; cdr3_aa: CASRETNNEKLFF
v_call: TRBV27; j_call: TRBJ2-1; clone_size: -; cdr3_aa: CASSLKGILSNEQFF
v_call: TRBV5-1; j_call: TRBJ2-7; clone_size: -; cdr3_aa: CASSSGLAGGGYEQYF
v_call: TRBV5-4; j_call: TRBJ2-5; clone_size: -; cdr3_aa: CASSLGSGRSGTQYF
v_call: TRBV2; j_call: TRBJ1-2; clone_size: few; cdr3_aa: CASTGPYGYTF
v_call: TRBV2; j_call: TRBJ1-2; clone_size: many; cdr3_aa: CASSEGGARSWGYTF
v_call: TRBV4-1; j_call: TRBJ2-1; clone_size: -; cdr3_aa: CASSLELGLAGVRWGNEQFF
v_call: TRBV20-1; j_call: TRBJ2-6; clone_size: -; cdr3_aa: CSAPLGRFSGVGANVLTF
v_call: TRBV5-1; j_call: TRBJ2-3; clone_size: -; cdr3_aa: CASGRGADSTDTQYF
v_call: TRBV7-7; j_call: TRBJ2-5; clone_size: many; cdr3_aa: CASSQTGTQETQYF
v_call: TRBV20-1; j_call: TRBJ2-3; clone_size: many; cdr3_aa: CSAMDRGSTDTQYF
v_call: TRBV20-1; j_call: TRBJ2-2; clone_size: few; cdr3_aa: CSARTSGSTGELFF
v_call: TRBV4-2; j_call: TRBJ1-1; clone_size: -; cdr3_aa: CASSRGGDLTEAFF
v_call: TRBV24-1; j_call: TRBJ2-7; clone_size: -; cdr3_aa: CATRRTVGGEQYF
v_call: TRBV2; j_call: TRBJ1-4; clone_size: -; cdr3_aa: CASGGFNEKLFF
v_call: TRBV4-3; j_call: TRBJ1-4; clone_size: few; cdr3_aa: CASSQGGKLFF
v_call: TRBV7-2; j_call: TRBJ1-5; clone_size: few; cdr3_aa: CASSPLRDQPQHF
v_call: TRBV6-2/TRBV6-3; j_call: TRBJ2-1; clone_size: few; cdr3_aa: CASTDRGLEQFF
v_call: TRBV11-2; j_call: TRBJ2-1; clone_size: many; cdr3_aa: CASSPTRGNNEQFF
v_call: TRBV18; j_call: TRBJ2-1; clone_size: many; cdr3_aa: CASCYGLAANNEQFF
v_call: TRBV6-5; j_call: TRBJ2-3; clone_size: many; cdr3_aa: CASSYSGTSGVTDTQYF
v_call: TRBV7-2; j_call: TRBJ1-5; clone_size: many; cdr3_aa: CASSGGYSNQPQHF